This is a list of T cell receptor beta chains from one sample in a study of T-cell reconstitution after alpha-beta-depleted transplantation in children. TCRdb re-called the PCR reads with MiXCR, one entry per CDR3 protein. The table records under 300,000 distinct CDR3 sequences, 9.7% of them present only once. The source material was PBMCs from the stem cell graft donor, sampled from the stem cell graft. These receptors were collected from a human donor who donated a stem cell graft to a child with SCID. The CDR3 runs from the conserved cysteine through the conserved F or W. Fields, in order: J gene, clone size, D gene, V gene, CDR3 DNA, CDR3 protein. A D gene is named only where the DNA matches it firmly. Size is stated for part of the rows, as once, few or many counts, or as a class when the clone is expanded.

j_call: TRBJ1-2
clone_size: many
d_call: NA
v_call: TRBV7-2
cdr3_nt: TGTGCCAGCAGCTTCGTGGGGGACAACAACTATGGCTACACCTTC
cdr3_aa: CASSFVGDNNYGYTF

j_call: TRBJ2-7
clone_size: many
d_call: NA
v_call: TRBV5-1
cdr3_nt: TGCGCCAGCAGTCCCTCGCTTGGGGAGCAGTACTTC
cdr3_aa: CASSPSLGEQYF

j_call: TRBJ2-5
clone_size: NA
d_call: TRBD2
v_call: TRBV18
cdr3_nt: TGTGCCAGCTCACGACTCGGGGAGCGGGGATACCTGTACCAAGAGACCCAGTACTTC
cdr3_aa: CASSRLGERGYLYQETQYF

j_call: TRBJ2-1
clone_size: many
d_call: NA
v_call: TRBV5-1
cdr3_nt: TGCGCCAGCAGCTTGGAACCGCAGGGAATATACAATGAGCAGTTCTTC
cdr3_aa: CASSLEPQGIYNEQFF

j_call: TRBJ2-5
clone_size: many
d_call: NA
v_call: TRBV5-1
cdr3_nt: TGCGCCAGCAGCTATGGACAGCAAGAGACCCAGTACTTC
cdr3_aa: CASSYGQQETQYF

j_call: TRBJ1-1
clone_size: NA
d_call: NA
v_call: TRBV19
cdr3_nt: TGTGCCAGTAGTATAGGCCGGAGTGAAGCTTTCTTT
cdr3_aa: CASSIGRSEAFF

j_call: TRBJ2-7
clone_size: few
d_call: NA
v_call: TRBV19
cdr3_nt: TGTGCCAGTAGAGCCCGGGACACACAAACCTACGAGCAGTACTTC
cdr3_aa: CASRARDTQTYEQYF

j_call: TRBJ2-5
clone_size: NA
d_call: NA
v_call: TRBV18
cdr3_nt: TGTGCCAGCTCACCAGGGCTGGGTCTGGGCCAAGAGACCCAGTACTTC
cdr3_aa: CASSPGLGLGQETQYF

j_call: TRBJ2-2
clone_size: many
d_call: TRBD2
v_call: TRBV5-6
cdr3_nt: TGTGCCAGCAGCGTTGGACTAGCGGGGGGGCCGTACACCGGGGAGCTGTTTTTT
cdr3_aa: CASSVGLAGGPYTGELFF

j_call: TRBJ2-7
clone_size: many
d_call: NA
v_call: TRBV12-3/TRBV12-4
cdr3_nt: TGTGCCAGCACCCTTTTGGGGCGGACACCGGGGCCCTACGAGCAGTACTTC
cdr3_aa: CASTLLGRTPGPYEQYF

j_call: TRBJ2-1
clone_size: NA
d_call: NA
v_call: TRBV27
cdr3_nt: TGTGCCAGCAGTTTGATCGGCACCAGCTCCTACAATGAGCAGTTCTTC
cdr3_aa: CASSLIGTSSYNEQFF

j_call: TRBJ2-3
clone_size: many
d_call: TRBD2
v_call: TRBV5-1
cdr3_nt: TGCGCCAGCAGCTGGGGACTAGCGGGGGACAACACAGATACGCAGTATTTT
cdr3_aa: CASSWGLAGDNTDTQYF

j_call: TRBJ2-1
clone_size: many
d_call: TRBD1
v_call: TRBV4-2
cdr3_nt: TGTGCCAGCAGCTACCGGAAGGGGGCGCAGAGCTCCTACAATGAGCAGTTCTTC
cdr3_aa: CASSYRKGAQSSYNEQFF

j_call: TRBJ2-4
clone_size: many
d_call: NA
v_call: TRBV20-1
cdr3_nt: TGCAGTGCCGTGGGGATGGGCGGCCTCTTAGCCAAAAACATTCAGTACTTC
cdr3_aa: CSAVGMGGLLAKNIQYF

j_call: TRBJ2-7
clone_size: many
d_call: NA
v_call: TRBV15
cdr3_nt: TGTGCCACCAGCAGAGGGTACTACGAGCAGTACTTC
cdr3_aa: CATSRGYYEQYF

j_call: TRBJ2-7
clone_size: many
d_call: TRBD2
v_call: TRBV7-2
cdr3_nt: TGTGCCAGCAGCTTTTTAACTAGCGGGCGCTACGAGCAGTACTTC
cdr3_aa: CASSFLTSGRYEQYF

j_call: TRBJ2-2
clone_size: many
d_call: NA
v_call: TRBV5-1
cdr3_nt: TGCGCCAGCAGCTTGCAGCCCGTTGCGAACACCGGGGAGCTGTTTTTT
cdr3_aa: CASSLQPVANTGELFF

j_call: TRBJ1-4
clone_size: many
d_call: NA
v_call: TRBV5-1
cdr3_nt: TGCGCCAGCAGCTTGGGTTCAACTTCTGCAACTAATGAAAAACTGTTTTTT
cdr3_aa: CASSLGSTSATNEKLFF

j_call: TRBJ1-1
clone_size: many
d_call: NA
v_call: TRBV12-3/TRBV12-4
cdr3_nt: TGTGCCAGCAGTTTAAAAGGGGACACTGAAGCTTTCTTT
cdr3_aa: CASSLKGDTEAFF

j_call: TRBJ1-2
clone_size: many
d_call: NA
v_call: TRBV3-1
cdr3_nt: TGTGCCAGCAGCCAAGATCGTCGAAGGTACACCTTC
cdr3_aa: CASSQDRRRYTF

j_call: TRBJ2-6
clone_size: many
d_call: NA
v_call: TRBV5-1
cdr3_nt: TGCGCCAGCAGCCCCCCGCCTCCCAACTTCTCTGGGGCCAACGTCCTGACTTTC
cdr3_aa: CASSPPPPNFSGANVLTF

j_call: TRBJ1-2
clone_size: many
d_call: TRBD1
v_call: TRBV20-1
cdr3_nt: TGCAGTGCTAGGCAACAGGGGGCGTCTGGCTACACCTTC
cdr3_aa: CSARQQGASGYTF

j_call: TRBJ1-5
clone_size: many
d_call: TRBD1
v_call: TRBV6-2/TRBV6-3
cdr3_nt: TGTGCCAGCAGTGCCCGGGACAGTGATCAGCCCCAGCATTTT
cdr3_aa: CASSARDSDQPQHF

j_call: TRBJ2-7
clone_size: NA
d_call: NA
v_call: TRBV5-1
cdr3_nt: TGCGCCAGCAGCCAGGTCCCGAGCTCCCACGAACAGTACTTC
cdr3_aa: CASSQVPSSHEQYF

j_call: TRBJ2-7
clone_size: many
d_call: NA
v_call: TRBV5-1
cdr3_nt: TGCGCCAGCAGCTTCAGCCAGGGAGTCTTCTACGAGCAGTACTTC
cdr3_aa: CASSFSQGVFYEQYF

j_call: TRBJ1-2
clone_size: few
d_call: NA
v_call: TRBV28
cdr3_nt: TGTGCCAGCAGTTTATCAGCACAGAATAGTCGAAGCGACACCTTC
cdr3_aa: CASSLSAQNSRSDTF

j_call: TRBJ1-4
clone_size: many
d_call: TRBD1
v_call: TRBV5-1
cdr3_nt: TGCGCCAGCAGCTTGGGGACAGGGGGCGGTGAAAAACTGTTTTTT
cdr3_aa: CASSLGTGGGEKLFF

j_call: TRBJ1-1
clone_size: many
d_call: NA
v_call: TRBV12-3/TRBV12-4
cdr3_nt: TGTGCCAGCAGTCGGACAGTTTTGAACACTGAAGCTTTCTTT
cdr3_aa: CASSRTVLNTEAFF

j_call: TRBJ1-2
clone_size: many
d_call: TRBD1
v_call: TRBV25-1
cdr3_nt: TGTGCCATTGGTGATGGGACAGGGGCCAACTATGGCTACACCTTC
cdr3_aa: CAIGDGTGANYGYTF

j_call: TRBJ1-2
clone_size: many
d_call: NA
v_call: TRBV20-1
cdr3_nt: TGCAGTGCTAGAGTTGGAGGGATATATGGCTACACCTTC
cdr3_aa: CSARVGGIYGYTF

j_call: TRBJ2-5
clone_size: many
d_call: NA
v_call: TRBV5-1
cdr3_nt: TGCGCCAGCAGCTTGGAAATACAAGAGACCCAGTACTTC
cdr3_aa: CASSLEIQETQYF

j_call: TRBJ2-3
clone_size: many
d_call: NA
v_call: TRBV20-1
cdr3_nt: TGCAGTGCTTCCGGAGGGAGACAGGAAACAAGCACAGATACGCAGTATTTT
cdr3_aa: CSASGGRQETSTDTQYF

j_call: TRBJ2-2
clone_size: many
d_call: NA
v_call: TRBV7-3
cdr3_nt: TGTGCCAGCAGCTTAAGCGCGGCGGGGTACGGGGAGCTGTTTTTT
cdr3_aa: CASSLSAAGYGELFF

j_call: TRBJ1-5
clone_size: many
d_call: NA
v_call: TRBV20-1
cdr3_nt: TGCAGTGCGCCTCCGGCGGCCATTAATCAGCCCCAGCATTTT
cdr3_aa: CSAPPAAINQPQHF

j_call: TRBJ1-1
clone_size: many
d_call: NA
v_call: TRBV10-3
cdr3_nt: TGTGCCATCAGTGAGTCGCCAGCTACGGACACTGAAGCTTTCTTT
cdr3_aa: CAISESPATDTEAFF

j_call: TRBJ2-1
clone_size: many
d_call: NA
v_call: TRBV7-6
cdr3_nt: TGTGCCAGCAGCCGCGGGGGCCCATACAATGAGCAGTTCTTC
cdr3_aa: CASSRGGPYNEQFF

j_call: TRBJ2-1
clone_size: many
d_call: NA
v_call: TRBV5-1
cdr3_nt: TGCGCCAGCAGCGGCGGGACAGCGTGGTTAGAGCAGTTCTTC
cdr3_aa: CASSGGTAWLEQFF

j_call: TRBJ2-3
clone_size: many
d_call: NA
v_call: TRBV7-2
cdr3_nt: TGTGCCAGCAGCCCCGTCATCGGGGGGCGACGGGATACGCAGTATTTT
cdr3_aa: CASSPVIGGRRDTQYF

j_call: TRBJ1-6
clone_size: many
d_call: TRBD1
v_call: TRBV9
cdr3_nt: TGTGCCAGCACCCCGACAGGGACCAATTCACCCCTCCACTTT
cdr3_aa: CASTPTGTNSPLHF

j_call: TRBJ1-5
clone_size: many
d_call: NA
v_call: TRBV7-9
cdr3_nt: TGTGCCAGCAGCTTAGTAGGTTATAGGGGCAATCAGCCCCAGCATTTT
cdr3_aa: CASSLVGYRGNQPQHF

j_call: TRBJ2-7
clone_size: many
d_call: NA
v_call: TRBV9
cdr3_nt: TGTGCCAGCAGCGTAGGGGTTGGACAGAGCTCCTACGAGCAGTACTTC
cdr3_aa: CASSVGVGQSSYEQYF

j_call: TRBJ2-2
clone_size: many
d_call: NA
v_call: TRBV5-5
cdr3_nt: TGTGCCAGCAGCTTGCTCAACACCGGGGAGCTGTTTTTT
cdr3_aa: CASSLLNTGELFF

j_call: TRBJ2-7
clone_size: many
d_call: NA
v_call: TRBV10-2
cdr3_nt: TGCGCCAGCAGTCGAGTCTTCTCCTACGAGCAGTACTTC
cdr3_aa: CASSRVFSYEQYF

j_call: TRBJ2-5
clone_size: many
d_call: NA
v_call: TRBV6-5
cdr3_nt: TGTGCCAGCAGTTACTCCCTGGAGGGAGAGACCCAGTACTTC
cdr3_aa: CASSYSLEGETQYF

j_call: TRBJ2-3
clone_size: many
d_call: TRBD2
v_call: TRBV5-1
cdr3_nt: TGCGCCAGCAGCTTGGAGCTAGCGGGGGTGTACACAGATACGCAGTATTTT
cdr3_aa: CASSLELAGVYTDTQYF

j_call: TRBJ2-1
clone_size: many
d_call: NA
v_call: TRBV27
cdr3_nt: TGTGCCAGCACCCCAAAAGGGGCCGCTTACAATGAGCAGTTCTTC
cdr3_aa: CASTPKGAAYNEQFF

j_call: TRBJ2-2
clone_size: many
d_call: NA
v_call: TRBV9
cdr3_nt: TGTGCCAGCAACAAGGCCCCGGGTACCGGGGAGCTGTTTTTT
cdr3_aa: CASNKAPGTGELFF

j_call: TRBJ1-1
clone_size: many
d_call: NA
v_call: TRBV28
cdr3_nt: TGTGCCAGCAGTTTCGGGGGGGTGGTGAACACTGAAGCTTTCTTT
cdr3_aa: CASSFGGVVNTEAFF

j_call: TRBJ2-1
clone_size: many
d_call: NA
v_call: TRBV6-5
cdr3_nt: TGTGCCAGCAATAGGGGTAACAATGAGCAGTTCTTC
cdr3_aa: CASNRGNNEQFF

j_call: TRBJ1-6
clone_size: NA
d_call: NA
v_call: TRBV6-4
cdr3_nt: TGTGCCAGCAGTGTAAGGGGTGGCAATTCACCCCTCCACTTT
cdr3_aa: CASSVRGGNSPLHF

j_call: TRBJ1-5
clone_size: few
d_call: NA
v_call: TRBV3-1
cdr3_nt: TGTGCCAGCAGCCAGCCTCCAGGGATACCTAGCAATCAGCCCCAGCATTTT
cdr3_aa: CASSQPPGIPSNQPQHF

j_call: TRBJ2-7
clone_size: many
d_call: TRBD1
v_call: TRBV5-1
cdr3_nt: TGCGCCAGCAGCCCGCGGACAGGGGGCTTAACCTACGAGCAGTACTTC
cdr3_aa: CASSPRTGGLTYEQYF

j_call: TRBJ2-1
clone_size: many
d_call: NA
v_call: TRBV24-1
cdr3_nt: TGTGCCACCAGTGCAGGGTGGAGCTCCTACAATGAGCAGTTCTTC
cdr3_aa: CATSAGWSSYNEQFF

j_call: TRBJ2-3
clone_size: many
d_call: TRBD1
v_call: TRBV14
cdr3_nt: TGTGCCAGCAGCCCGACAGGGGGCGGAGGAGATACGCAGTATTTT
cdr3_aa: CASSPTGGGGDTQYF

j_call: TRBJ2-7
clone_size: NA
d_call: NA
v_call: TRBV14
cdr3_nt: TGTGCCAGCAGCCAAGATCAGGGGGGGCGGAAGCAGTACTTC
cdr3_aa: CASSQDQGGRKQYF

j_call: TRBJ1-1
clone_size: many
d_call: NA
v_call: TRBV5-1
cdr3_nt: TGCGCCAGCAGCTTGTCTTCCGGCGGCTTGAACACTGAAGCTTTCTTT
cdr3_aa: CASSLSSGGLNTEAFF

j_call: TRBJ2-1
clone_size: many
d_call: TRBD1
v_call: TRBV7-9
cdr3_nt: TGTGCCAGCAGCCCTGAAGGGGGCTATGAGCAGTTCTTC
cdr3_aa: CASSPEGGYEQFF